The T cell receptor (beta chain) described here comes from a study of T cell repertoires in cytomegalovirus infection (dated by TCRdb to between 2017 and 2020). About the full investigation: Alongside well-studied HLA-B-restricted epitopes, the peptide stimulations were aimed at recently identified HLA-C-restricted CMV epitopes, whose presentation resists viral immunomodulation. Donor HLA type was relevant to the analysis, as public TCR beta signatures indicated carriage of CMV infection together with the matching HLA type.

TCRdb records Illumina HiSeq 1500 as the sequencer. TCRdb reprocessing: public reads trimmed at Q25 with fastp, clones called with MiXCR, in-frame beta chains kept. Every distinct CDR3 protein forms one entry, paired with its most common genes and DNA. Across this sample there are about 920,000 distinct CDR3 sequences, with roughly 31% seen only once. The ten largest clones add up to around an eighth of the sample. Reading from cysteine to phenylalanine, the CDR3 counts 14 amino acids. Only CDR3 DNA is held: 42 bases, read in frame from base 1. From the germline V gene (reference sequence), CDR1 is DFQATT and CDR2 is SNEGSKA. At the junction V is shortened by 5 bases and J by 3 bases; bases outside the gene matches: 5. This sample's treatment or condition label indicates: in vitro stimulation with specific CMV peptide epitopes to enrich CMV-specific T cells. Concerning this clonotype itself: The antigen it binds to is not known. It has no much larger one-base neighbor in the sample; base qualities were not kept.

The paper's findings and limits, for the study overall: In both this cohort and an independent roughly 350-donor cohort, the cumulative frequency of public TCR beta family members distinguished carriers of CMV infection plus the relevant HLA type. In the ex vivo response, HLA-C-restricted CMV-specific TCR beta clonotypes were dominant, and in two of eight donors the single most frequent clonotype came from this HLA-C-restricted group.

The source material was cultured CD8+ T cells from PBMCs, sampled from culture after CMV antigen stimulation. The clonotype originates from a human donor in good health (CMV status not recorded). Some clones in this sample may be carry-over from other donors' samples. This chain joins TRBV20-1 to TRBJ2-2; 8 bases in the middle match TRBD1. The CDR3 reads CSAPDRVDTGELFF. The sequenced DNA is TGCAGTGCTCCGGACAGGGTGGACACCGGGGAGCTGTTTTTT.